The next 4 T cell receptor beta chains were all read from a single sample in a study of shared clonotypes between healthy human individuals. Using immunoSEQ multiplex PCR, the repertoire was profiled, and TCRdb retains in-frame clones only, with some absent. Of about 2.3 million clones in the sample, 90% to 95% are singletons; the top ten hold about 0.39%. Material: naive CD4+ T cells from PBMCs. Sample subset: CD45RA+ positively selected. These TCRs come from a man younger than 30 in good health. Some clones in this sample may be carry-over from other donors' samples.

The CDR3 bases are TGTGCTAGTGGTTTTTCAGGGAACACTGAAGCTTTCTTT. Its protein is CASGFSGNTEAFF. The genes are TRBV12-5 and TRBJ1-1; the D is unclear. V lost 3 bases, J lost 1 base, and 6 bases lay in between. The CDR3 is 13 residues long. Germline loops: CDR1 LGHNT, CDR2 FRNRAP.

The V gene is TRBV9, the J gene TRBJ2-1; D call uncertain. In germline, CDR1 is SGDLS, CDR2 YYNGEE. The CDR3 consists of 14 residues. The V and J ends lost 2 bases and 7 bases respectively, with 13 bases between them. CDR3 bases: TGTGCCAGCAGCGTTTTGGCTTTGGGGAATGAGCAGTTCTTC. Translating it yields CASSVLALGNEQFF.

V is TRBV28 and J is TRBJ1-2; TRBD1 matches at 9 bases. The J segment lost 5 bases and the V segment lost 3 bases, leaving 13 bases of the junction unmatched. There are 17 residues in the CDR3. Germline V gene lookup returns CDR1 MDHEN and CDR2 SYDVKM. As DNA, the CDR3 is TGTGCCAGCAGTTTTGGGGACAGGGTTGCGTCTGTATATGGCTACACCTTC. Protein product: CASSFGDRVASVYGYTF.

V and J are TRBV7-9 and TRBJ2-5; weak D call: TRBD1 (6 bases). CDR3 length: 16 amino acids. V was pared by 5 bases and J by 2 bases, with 18 bases between. Germline V gives CDR1 SEHNR, CDR2 FQNEAQ (reference sequence). CDR3 loop: CASSPTRGKGQETQYF. CDR3 sequence (DNA): TGTGCCAGCAGCCCGACGAGGGGGAAAGGGCAAGAGACCCAGTACTTC.